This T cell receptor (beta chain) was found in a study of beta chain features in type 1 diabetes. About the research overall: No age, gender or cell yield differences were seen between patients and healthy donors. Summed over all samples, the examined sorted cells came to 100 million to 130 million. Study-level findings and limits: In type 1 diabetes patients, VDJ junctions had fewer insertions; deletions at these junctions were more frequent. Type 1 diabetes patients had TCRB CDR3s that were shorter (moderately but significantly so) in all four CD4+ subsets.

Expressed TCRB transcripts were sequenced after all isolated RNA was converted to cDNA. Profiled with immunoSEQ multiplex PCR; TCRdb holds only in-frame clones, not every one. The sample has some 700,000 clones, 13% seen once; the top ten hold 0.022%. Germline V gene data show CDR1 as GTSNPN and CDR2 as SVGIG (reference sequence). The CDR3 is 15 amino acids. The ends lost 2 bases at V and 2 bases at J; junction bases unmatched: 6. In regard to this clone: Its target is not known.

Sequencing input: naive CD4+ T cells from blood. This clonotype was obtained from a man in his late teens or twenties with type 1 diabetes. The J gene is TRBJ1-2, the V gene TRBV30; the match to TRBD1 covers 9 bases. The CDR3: CAWSLTGTGNYGYTF. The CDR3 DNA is TGTGCCTGGAGTCTGACCGGGACAGGGAACTATGGCTACACCTTC.